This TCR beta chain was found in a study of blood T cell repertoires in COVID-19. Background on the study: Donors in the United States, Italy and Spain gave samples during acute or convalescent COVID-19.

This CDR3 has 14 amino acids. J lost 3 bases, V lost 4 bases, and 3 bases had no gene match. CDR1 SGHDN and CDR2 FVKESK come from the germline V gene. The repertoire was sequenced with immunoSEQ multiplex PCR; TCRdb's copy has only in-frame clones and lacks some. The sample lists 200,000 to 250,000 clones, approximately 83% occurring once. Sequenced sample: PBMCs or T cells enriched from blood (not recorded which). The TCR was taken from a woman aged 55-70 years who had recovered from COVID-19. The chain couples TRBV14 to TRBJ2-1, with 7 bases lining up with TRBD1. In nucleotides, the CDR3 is TGTGCCAGCAGCCCGAACAGGGGCTACAATGAGCAGTTCTTC. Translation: CASSPNRGYNEQFF. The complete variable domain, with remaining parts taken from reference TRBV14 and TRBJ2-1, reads EAGVTQFPSHSVIEKGQTVTLRCDPISGHDNLYWYRRVMGKEIKFLLHFVKESKQDESGMPNNRFLAERTGGTYSTLKVQPAELEDSGVYFCASSPNRGYNEQFFGPGTRLTVL.